Below are 30 T cell receptor beta chains sequenced from a single sample in a study of blood T cell repertoires in COVID-19. The table came from immunoSEQ multiplex PCR; TCRdb's copy has only in-frame clones and leaves some out. The sample has roughly 300,000 clones, roughly nine tenths seen once. Sequenced input: peripheral blood. The receptor source for this set is a young man who had recovered from COVID-19.

The J gene is TRBJ2-7, the V gene TRBV27, with 7 nucleotides matching TRBD2. Losses at the gene ends were 8 bases for V and 4 bases for J; bases not matched to a gene: 5. Looked up from germline, CDR1 is MNHEY and CDR2 is SMNVEV (reference sequence). This CDR3 contains 12 residues. The CDR3 region has the DNA TGTGCCAGCGGGAGGGTTCTTTACGAGCAGTACTTC. The encoded protein is CASGRVLYEQYF.

V and J are TRBV6-5 and TRBJ1-6; 8 nucleotides align to TRBD1. Per the germline V gene, CDR1 is MNHEY and CDR2 is SVGAGI. The CDR3 totals 15 residues. V lost 5 bases to trimming and J lost 7 bases; unmatched junction nucleotides: 7. CDR3 in DNA: TGTGCCAGCAGTCTCAGGACAGGGTTCAATTCACCCCTCCACTTT. It encodes CASSLRTGFNSPLHF.

This clone showed up just once. The J gene is TRBJ1-6, the V gene TRBV18, with a possible D match to TRBD1 (5 bases). V gave up 0 bases and J gave up 7 bases, with 13 bases separating them. The CDR3 loop spans 16 amino acids. Germline V gives CDR1 KGHSH, CDR2 LQKENI. CDR3 sequence (DNA): TGTGCCAGCTCACCACCGGCGGGTCGGGGGAATTCACCCCTCCACTTT. Its protein product is CASSPPAGRGNSPLHF.

This chain uses TRBV6-5 with TRBJ1-2, with 11 bases lining up with TRBD1. Losses at the gene ends were 6 bases for V and 8 bases for J; bases not matched to a gene: 11. Germline-derived CDR1 and CDR2 are MNHEY and SVGAGI. The CDR3 spans 15 residues. CDR3 loop: CASRYPRDRGGGYTF. The CDR3, as DNA: TGTGCCAGCAGATATCCCCGGGACAGGGGGGGCGGCTACACCTTC.

The rearrangement uses TRBV10-3 and TRBJ2-1, with 9 bases that match TRBD2. CDR1 and CDR2 (germline): ENHRY, SYGVKD. This CDR3 is built from 14 residues. V dropped 6 bases and J dropped 4; count of bases not matched to a gene: 4. CDR3 sequence reads: CAISEAGGYNEQFF. CDR3 DNA sequence: TGTGCCATCAGCGAAGCGGGGGGATACAATGAGCAGTTCTTC.

This clone was observed once. The chain recombines TRBV27 with TRBJ2-7; 7 bases fit TRBD1. This CDR3 is 17 amino acids long. The junction had 10 bases not matched to a gene; V was cut back by 0 bases and J by 2 bases. CDR1 is MNHEY and CDR2 is SMNVEV in the germline V gene (reference sequence). CDR3 protein: CASSLSWFGTVTYEQYF. Here the CDR3 DNA reads TGTGCCAGCAGTTTATCGTGGTTTGGGACAGTGACCTACGAGCAGTACTTC.

The chain recombines TRBV6-1 with TRBJ1-1; D gene ambiguous. Germline V lookup: CDR1 MNHNS, CDR2 SASEGT. V lost 0 bases, J lost 11 bases, and 10 bases lay in between. This CDR3 spans 12 amino acids. In nucleotides, the CDR3 is TGTGCCAGCAGTGAAGCGGCGGGTCCGGCTTTCTTT. Encoded protein: CASSEAAGPAFF.

The chain is built from TRBV7-2 and TRBJ2-7; 13 bases line up with TRBD2. The V segment lost 1 base and the J segment 3 bases; nucleotides outside the gene matches: 3. Germline CDR1 is SGHTA and CDR2 is FQGNSA. This CDR3 spans 16 amino acids. CDR3 in amino acids: CASSLGGTSGNYEQYF. CDR3 coding DNA: TGTGCCAGCAGCTTAGGGGGGACTAGCGGGAACTACGAGCAGTACTTC. Full variable domain (missing parts from reference TRBV7-2 and TRBJ2-7): GAGVSQSPSNKVTEKGKDVELRCDPISGHTALYWYRQSLGQGLEFLIYFQGNSAPDKSGLPSDRFSAERTGGSVSTLTIQRTQQEDSAVYLCASSLGGTSGNYEQYFGPGTRLTVT.

The chain uses TRBV27 and TRBJ2-2; possible D gene TRBD2, 5 bases. V shed 4 bases and J shed 1 base, with 13 bases lying between them. The CDR3 consists of 16 residues. The germline V gene has CDR1 MNHEY and CDR2 SMNVEV (reference sequence). As DNA, the CDR3 is TGTGCCAGCAGTTCCTACATGACTATGAACACCGGGGAGCTGTTTTTT. This codes for CASSSYMTMNTGELFF.

The chain couples TRBV4-2 to TRBJ1-5; TRBD1 agrees at 8 bases. J was trimmed by 1 base and V by 0 bases; bases with no gene match: 2. CDR1 and CDR2 (germline): LGHNA, YNFKEQ. CDR3 length: 16 amino acids. The CDR3 DNA sequence: TGTGCCAGCAGCCAAGAAGGACAGGGAAGCAATCAGCCCCAGCATTTT. Translating it yields CASSQEGQGSNQPQHF.

Written as DNA, the CDR3 is TGTGCCAGCAGCTTAGACGACAGCGAATATCAAGAGACCCAGTACTTC. Translation: CASSLDDSEYQETQYF. The chain recombines TRBV11-2 with TRBJ2-5; tentatively, D is TRBD1 (5 bases). The V and J ends lost 0 bases and 2 bases respectively, with 13 bases between them. Germline CDR1 is SGHAT and CDR2 is FQNNGV. The CDR3 totals 16 residues.

The J gene is TRBJ2-1, the V gene TRBV19, with 12 bases matching TRBD1. CDR1 is LNHDA, CDR2 SQIVND, per germline (reference sequence). The CDR3 loop spans 16 amino acids. Trimming at V came to 2 bases and at J to 7 bases, leaving 6 bases not matched to a gene. The CDR3 DNA reads TGTGCCAGTAGTATATCCGGGACAGGGGGCAGGAATGAGCAGTTCTTC. Translation gives CASSISGTGGRNEQFF.

The rearrangement joins TRBV5-4 to TRBJ1-1; 8 bases match TRBD1. V shed 0 bases and J 7 bases; nucleotides not matched to a gene: 5. The germline V gene encodes CDR1 SGHNT and CDR2 YYREEE (reference sequence). The CDR3 is made up of 14 amino acids. The CDR3 DNA follows: TGTGCCAGCAGCTTGGCCCAGGGGGCGTTTGAAGCTTTCTTT. Translation gives CASSLAQGAFEAFF.

There are a few counts of this clone. The V call is TRBV19, the J call TRBJ2-2; D uncertain. Per the germline V gene, CDR1 is LNHDA and CDR2 is SQIVND (reference sequence). This CDR3 spans 16 amino acids. V was trimmed by 7 bases and J by 0 bases, leaving 15 bases between them. DNA of the CDR3: TGTGCCAGTAACCCAATGGGCCGCGCGAACACCGGGGAGCTGTTTTTT. As protein: CASNPMGRANTGELFF.

The V gene is TRBV6-6, the J gene TRBJ1-1; D may be TRBD1 (5 bases). With 0 bases removed from V and 3 bases from J, the gap between germline ends came to 11 bases. Germline CDR1 and CDR2: MNHNY and SVGAGI (reference sequence). The CDR3 spans 15 residues. CDR3 residues: CASSYSQGGDTEAFF. DNA of the CDR3: TGTGCCAGCAGTTACTCTCAGGGTGGAGACACTGAAGCTTTCTTT.

The chain employs TRBV2 and TRBJ1-2; D might be TRBD1 (6 bases). From germline, CDR1 is SNHLY and CDR2 FYNNEI. The V gene lost 6 bases and the J gene lost 5 bases, with 19 bases spanning the gap. This CDR3 region has 15 residues. CDR3 sequence reads: CASRPNQGWAYGYTF. CDR3 DNA sequence: TGTGCCAGCAGACCGAACCAGGGGTGGGCATATGGCTACACCTTC.

Only one count was recorded for this clone. The J gene is TRBJ1-4, the V gene TRBV29-1; D might be TRBD1 (6 bases). Germline loops: CDR1 SQVTM, CDR2 ANQGSEA. Trimming left V 7 bases short and J 4 bases short, with 13 bases between. This CDR3 has 13 amino acids. The CDR3 DNA follows: TGCAGCGCCCAACAGGGAGATAATGAAAAACTGTTTTTT. Its protein is CSAQQGDNEKLFF.

The V gene is TRBV24-1, the J gene TRBJ2-3, with a tentative D call TRBD1 (5 bases). Germline lookup yields CDR1 KGHDR and CDR2 SFDVKD. With 1 base removed from V and 0 bases from J, the gap between germline ends came to 7 bases. The CDR3 is 15 residues long. CDR3 residues: CATSDFQGSTDTQYF. In DNA, the CDR3 is TGTGCCACCAGTGATTTCCAGGGAAGCACAGATACGCAGTATTTT.

The chain is built from TRBV4-2 and TRBJ2-6; a possible D gene is TRBD2 (6 bases). The CDR3 consists of 16 residues. V was clipped by 1 base and J by 4 bases, with 11 bases between them. The V gene's germline CDR1 is LGHNA and CDR2 YNFKEQ. This CDR3 reads CASSQAEGTGANVLTF. CDR3 coding DNA: TGTGCCAGCAGCCAAGCGGAGGGAACCGGGGCCAACGTCCTGACTTTC.

The V and J genes are TRBV7-3 and TRBJ2-7, with 7 positions matching TRBD2. This CDR3 comprises 16 residues. The germline CDR1 and CDR2 sequences are SGHTA and FQGTGA. V trimming: 1 base; J trimming: 5 bases; junction bases outside the gene matches: 11. CDR3 amino acids: CASSLRGGLAIHEQYF. The CDR3 coding sequence is TGTGCCAGCAGCTTAAGGGGAGGGCTAGCGATCCACGAGCAGTACTTC.

This chain connects TRBV6-2 or TRBV6-3 to TRBJ1-2; D uncertain. Germline loops: CDR1 MNHEY, CDR2 SVGEGT. V was pared by 0 bases and J by 3 bases, with 8 bases between. The CDR3 sequence is 14 residues long. The CDR3 reads CASSYSRAYYGYTF. The CDR3 DNA follows: TGTGCCAGCAGTTACTCGCGAGCCTACTATGGCTACACCTTC.

This clone was found once. This sequence joins TRBV19 and TRBJ1-1; no clear D. Germline CDR1 is LNHDA and CDR2 is SQIVND (reference sequence). V was clipped by 3 bases and J by 8 bases, with 13 bases between them. CDR3 length: 13 residues. DNA of the CDR3: TGTGCCAGTAGTATGAGCCTTTCCCTCGAAGCTTTCTTT. It encodes CASSMSLSLEAFF.

The V and J genes are TRBV11-2 and TRBJ2-5; 10 bases align to TRBD1. The CDR3 covers 15 residues. The germline CDR1 and CDR2 sequences are SGHAT and FQNNGV. The ends lost 3 bases at V and 5 bases at J; junction bases unmatched: 6. CDR3 nucleotides: TGTGCCAGCAGCTTTAATTCGGACAGGGGGGAGACCCAGTACTTC. It encodes CASSFNSDRGETQYF.

As concerns this clone: A much bigger clone sits one base away, suggesting this may be a read error. The identical CDR3 is also encoded by other nucleotide sequences in the sample. The genes are TRBV7-8 and TRBJ2-1; TRBD2 matches at 10 bases. With V trimmed by 2 bases and J by 6 bases, 13 bases remained unmatched. CDR3 length: 18 residues. CDR1 and CDR2 (germline): SGHVS, FQNEAQ. CDR3 nucleotides: TGTGCCAGCAGCTTACCGCGCCGACTAGCGGGTAAAATCAATGAGCAGTTCTTC. This sequence encodes CASSLPRRLAGKINEQFF.

The chain links TRBV30 to TRBJ1-5, with a weak D call TRBD1 (6 bases). This CDR3 spans 15 amino acids. Trimming took off 3 bases at V and 0 bases at J, with 12 bases between the two ends. In germline, CDR1 is GTSNPN, CDR2 SVGIG (reference sequence). The CDR3 region is CAWSTGTSSNQPQHF. The CDR3 bases are TGTGCCTGGAGCACTGGGACAAGTAGCAATCAGCCCCAGCATTTT.

CDR3 region: CASSPEGQGIGTGELFF. CDR3 coding DNA: TGCGCCAGCAGCCCCGAGGGACAGGGGATCGGCACCGGGGAGCTGTTTTTT. The chain combines TRBV5-1 with TRBJ2-2; 10 bases match TRBD1. V shed 4 bases, J shed 4 bases, and the junction held 10 bases outside the gene matches. The germline CDR1 and CDR2 sequences are SGHRS and YFSETQ. The CDR3 runs to 17 residues. Complete variable domain (other parts from reference TRBV5-1 and TRBJ2-2): KAGVTQTPRYLIKTRGQQVTLSCSPISGHRSVSWYQQTPGQGLQFLFEYFSETQRNKGNFPGRFSGRQFSNSRSEMNVSTLELGDSALYLCASSPEGQGIGTGELFFGEGSRLTVL.

The V gene is TRBV27, the J gene TRBJ2-2; 10 nucleotides match TRBD1. Per germline, CDR1 MNHEY and CDR2 SMNVEV (reference sequence). The CDR3 consists of 15 residues. The junction had 6 bases not matched to a gene; V was cut back by 5 bases and J by 6 bases. CDR3 amino acids: CASSVGQGIPGELFF. As DNA, the CDR3 is TGTGCCAGCAGTGTGGGACAGGGGATCCCCGGGGAGCTGTTTTTT.

The V and J genes are TRBV19 and TRBJ2-1; weak D call: TRBD2 (6 bases). Germline-derived CDR1 and CDR2 are LNHDA and SQIVND (reference sequence). The CDR3 loop spans 13 amino acids. V lost 6 bases and J lost 3, with 9 bases in between. CDR3 sequence (DNA): TGTGCCAGTAGCGGGGGAATCTACAATGAGCAGTTCTTC. Its protein product is CASSGGIYNEQFF.

For the CDR3, the DNA is TGTGCCAGTACCGGGACAGACTCCATTAACTATGGCTACACCTTC. Its translation: CASTGTDSINYGYTF. V and J are TRBV19 and TRBJ1-2; 7 nucleotides agree with TRBD1. V trimming: 7 bases; J trimming: 1 base; junction bases outside the gene matches: 9. From germline, CDR1 is LNHDA and CDR2 SQIVND (reference sequence). The length of the CDR3 is 15 residues. The full variable domain, with the rest looked up from reference TRBV19 and TRBJ1-2, is DGGITQSPKYLFRKEGQNVTLSCEQNLNHDAMYWYRQDPGQGLRLIYYSQIVNDFQKGDIAEGYSVSREKKESFPLTVTSAQKNPTAFYLCASTGTDSINYGYTFGSGTRLTVV.

The chain links TRBV6-5 to TRBJ1-4, with D tentatively TRBD1 (6 bases). This CDR3 contains 12 residues. V was trimmed by 6 bases and J by 4 bases, leaving 6 bases between them. CDR1 MNHEY and CDR2 SVGAGI come from the germline V gene. DNA of the CDR3: TGTGCCAGCAGACAGGGTAATGAAAAACTGTTTTTT. Protein product: CASRQGNEKLFF.